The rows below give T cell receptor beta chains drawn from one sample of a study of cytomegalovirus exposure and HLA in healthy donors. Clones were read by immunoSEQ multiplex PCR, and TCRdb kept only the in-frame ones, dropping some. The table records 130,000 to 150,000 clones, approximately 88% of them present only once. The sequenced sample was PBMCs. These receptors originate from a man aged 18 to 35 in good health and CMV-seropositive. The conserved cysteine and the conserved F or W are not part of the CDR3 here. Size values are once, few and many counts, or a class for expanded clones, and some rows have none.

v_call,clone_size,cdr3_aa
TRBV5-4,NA,ASSLGQDNSPLH
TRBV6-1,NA,ASSEPLRGASTGELF
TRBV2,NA,ASSEEMGGVSGNTIY
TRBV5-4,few,ASSGDSSYEQY
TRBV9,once,ASSVSVEDEQF
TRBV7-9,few,ASSLTGGSYEQY
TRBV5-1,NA,ASSLGTGLPYNEQF
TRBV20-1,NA,SAAPGNIQY
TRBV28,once,ASSPQTGGGYT
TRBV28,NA,ASSSPDRAAGELF
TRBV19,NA,ATGQGSGPQH
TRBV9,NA,ASSVISGVGNEQF
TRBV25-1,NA,ASSDYGAREQY
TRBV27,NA,ASSFIDRGYGYT
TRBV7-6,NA,ASSPPGGTQY
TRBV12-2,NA,ASRVVPGHRNTEAF
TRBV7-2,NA,ASSTSGTGAGQPQH
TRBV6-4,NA,ASSEGTSGSYEQY
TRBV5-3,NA,ARSPTAQGNQPQH
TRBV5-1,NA,ASSFRQVNDGYT